The 27 T cell receptor beta chains below were found in one sample sequenced in a study of shared clonotypes between healthy human individuals. Cells designated naive CD8 were CD45RO-negative and were positively selected for CCR7, with terminally differentiated effector memory CD45RA+ cells excluded. Sequencing used immunoSEQ multiplex PCR; TCRdb keeps in-frame clones, though not all of them. This sample has millions of clones, with about 92% found just once. Sample: naive CD8+ T cells from PBMCs. These receptors all come from a man aged 18 to 29 in good health. Some clones in this sample may be carry-over from other donors' samples.

Note on this clone: Other DNA variants within this sample encode the same CDR3. The CDR3 DNA follows: TGTGCCAGCAGCGTGGGGGGATCCACTGAAGCTTTCTTT. The encoded protein is CASSVGGSTEAFF. The chain employs TRBV9 and TRBJ1-1; D is perhaps TRBD1 (5 bases). This CDR3 spans 13 amino acids. Deletions cut 2 bases from V and 4 bases from J, with 9 bases between. Germline V CDR1 and CDR2: SGDLS, YYNGEE.

This rearrangement joins TRBV27 to TRBJ1-1; a possible D gene is TRBD1 (6 bases). CDR1 MNHEY and CDR2 SMNVEV come from the germline V gene (reference sequence). The CDR3 contains 16 residues. Between the trimmed V and J ends, which lost 3 bases and 0 bases, there was a span of 14 bases. CDR3 DNA: TGTGCCAGCAGTTTGGGCAGGGGCTCCATGAACACTGAAGCTTTCTTT. It translates to CASSLGRGSMNTEAFF.

A note on this clone: Other DNA sequences in the sample encode the same CDR3. This chain links TRBV27 with TRBJ2-7; weak D call: TRBD2 (5 bases). This CDR3 has 14 residues. Trimming took 3 bases from V and 2 from J, leaving 11 bases between them. Germline V CDR1 and CDR2: MNHEY, SMNVEV (reference sequence). The CDR3 coding sequence is TGTGCCAGCAGTTTGGCCGGGGTACCCTACGAGCAGTACTTC. Translated, it gives CASSLAGVPYEQYF.

The chain has TRBV6-5 and TRBJ1-1; no reliable D call. The CDR3 covers 14 residues. Germline values: CDR1 MNHEY, CDR2 SVGAGI. Trimming pared 6 bases from V and 0 bases from J, leaving 11 bases between. The CDR3 is CASSSTLVNTEAFF. The CDR3 DNA follows: TGTGCCAGCAGCTCAACTCTAGTGAACACTGAAGCTTTCTTT.

The chain employs TRBV7-6 and TRBJ2-6; 7 nucleotides align to TRBD2. J was trimmed by 12 bases and V by 8 bases; bases with no gene match: 4. CDR1 and CDR2 (germline): SGHVS, FNYEAQ. The CDR3 covers 11 residues. This CDR3 is CASGRAFVLTF. As DNA, the CDR3 is TGTGCCAGCGGGAGGGCGTTCGTCCTGACTTTC.

V gene TRBV7-2 combines with J gene TRBJ1-2; D may be TRBD1 (5 bases). CDR3 length: 16 residues. With 5 bases removed from V and 2 bases from J, the gap between germline ends came to 18 bases. Germline V gene data show CDR1 as SGHTA and CDR2 as FQGNSA. The CDR3 bases are TGTGCCAGCAGCAAAGCCCGCCCGACAGAGAACTATGGCTACACCTTC. Translation: CASSKARPTENYGYTF.

The chain couples TRBV30 to TRBJ2-1; weak D call: TRBD1 (6 bases). The CDR3 consists of 14 residues. The V gene's germline CDR1 is GTSNPN and CDR2 SVGIG (reference sequence). Trimming removed 4 bases from V and 5 bases from J, with 15 bases in between. The CDR3 loop reads CAWTRGGTHNEQFF. CDR3 DNA: TGTGCCTGGACCAGGGGTGGGACCCACAATGAGCAGTTCTTC.

This chain connects TRBV27 to TRBJ2-7, with 8 bases aligning to TRBD1. The V and J ends lost 7 bases and 5 bases, in that order; junction bases with no gene match: 10. This CDR3 contains 14 residues. CDR1 MNHEY and CDR2 SMNVEV come from the germline V gene (reference sequence). The CDR3 DNA reads as TGTGCCAGCAACCCCGGACAGGGAAGCCACGAGCAGTACTTC. Its translation: CASNPGQGSHEQYF.

The chain couples TRBV28 to TRBJ1-5; 9 bases align to TRBD1. CDR3 size: 15 residues. CDR1 is MDHEN, CDR2 SYDVKM, per germline. Trimming at V came to 7 bases and at J to 7 bases, leaving 11 bases not matched to a gene. CDR3 residues: CASIPLDRGRQPQHF. In DNA form, the CDR3 reads TGTGCCAGCATTCCCTTGGACAGGGGACGGCAGCCCCAGCATTTT.

This clone has only one observation. This chain links TRBV4-1 with TRBJ1-5, with 9 positions matching TRBD1. The CDR3 loop spans 16 amino acids. The V gene's germline CDR1 is MGHRA and CDR2 YSYEKL. V shed 4 bases, J shed 4 bases, and the junction held 8 bases outside the gene matches. The CDR3 region is CASSRKTGGANQPQHF. DNA of the CDR3: TGCGCCAGCAGCCGAAAAACAGGGGGCGCAAATCAGCCCCAGCATTTT.

The J gene is TRBJ1-1, the V gene TRBV5-5, with D maybe TRBD1 (5 bases). The germline CDR1 and CDR2 sequences are SGHKS and YYEKEE (reference sequence). There are 15 residues in the CDR3. The V end was cut by 1 base, the J end by 1 base, with 11 bases between. As DNA, the CDR3 is TGTGCCAGCAGCTTGCCGGGACTTACGAACACTGAAGCTTTCTTT. Translated, it gives CASSLPGLTNTEAFF.

This chain joins TRBV5-8 and TRBJ2-7; weak D call: TRBD2 (5 bases). Germline assignment: CDR1 SGHTS and CDR2 YDEGEE. The CDR3 extends over 16 amino acids. V was clipped by 1 base and J by 3 bases, with 17 bases between them. This chain's CDR3 is CASSLLLADFNYEQYF. CDR3 bases: TGTGCCAGCAGCTTGCTGCTAGCCGATTTCAACTACGAGCAGTACTTC.

The chain employs TRBV4-2 and TRBJ2-2; D tentatively reads TRBD1 or TRBD2 (6 bases each). This CDR3 is 19 amino acids long. CDR1 is LGHNA and CDR2 is YNFKEQ in the germline V gene. Trimming stripped 4 bases from V and 6 bases from J, with 27 bases between. CDR3 amino acids: CASSPEGGSALITPGELFF. DNA for the CDR3: TGTGCCAGCAGCCCAGAGGGGGGTTCCGCCCTTATAACCCCCGGGGAGCTGTTTTTT.

This chain uses TRBV4-1 with TRBJ2-1, with 7 bases aligning to TRBD1. The germline CDR1 and CDR2 sequences are MGHRA and YSYEKL. The CDR3 runs 15 residues. The junction had 4 bases not matched to a gene; V was cut back by 5 bases and J by 0 bases. The CDR3 region has the DNA TGCGCCAGCAGCAACCGGGACAGCTCCTACAATGAGCAGTTCTTC. Translating it yields CASSNRDSSYNEQFF.

The chain uses TRBV5-1 and TRBJ1-1, with a weak D call TRBD1 (5 bases). The V gene lost 3 bases and the J gene lost 1 base, with 10 bases spanning the gap. CDR1 and CDR2 (germline): SGHRS, YFSETQ. The CDR3 has 14 residues. As DNA, the CDR3 is TGCGCCAGCAGCTCGGGGGACGGGAACACTGAAGCTTTCTTT. Translating it yields CASSSGDGNTEAFF.

On this clone: Other DNA sequences in the same sample also yield this CDR3. This sequence joins TRBV4-1 and TRBJ2-6; D is undetermined. The germline V and J ends were trimmed by 9 bases and 1 base, with 1 base remaining between them. The CDR3 contains 11 residues. Germline V lookup: CDR1 MGHRA, CDR2 YSYEKL. CDR3 in DNA: TGCGCCAGTTCTGGGGCCAACGTCCTGACTTTC. Protein sequence: CASSGANVLTF.

The rearrangement links TRBV19 to TRBJ1-1; the D gene is possibly TRBD1 (5 bases). The CDR3 runs to 16 residues. The V gene's germline CDR1 is LNHDA and CDR2 SQIVND (reference sequence). Deletions cut 5 bases from V and 0 bases from J, with 16 bases between. CDR3 bases: TGTGCCAGTAGTCAGGGCCCGGGGAATTTGAACACTGAAGCTTTCTTT. Translated, it gives CASSQGPGNLNTEAFF.

J is TRBJ2-2 and V is TRBV7-8; either TRBD1 or TRBD2 may supply D (5 bases each). The V gene's germline CDR1 is SGHVS and CDR2 FQNEAQ. The ends were cut back, 5 bases at V and 3 bases at J, with 10 bases in the middle. The CDR3 extends over 14 amino acids. CDR3 protein: CASSPGTYTGELFF. DNA of the CDR3: TGTGCCAGCAGCCCGGGGACCTACACCGGGGAGCTGTTTTTT.

With regard to this clone: A junction end diverges from the germline sequence, so it may reflect a read error. This chain links TRBV13 with TRBJ1-1; 10 nucleotides agree with TRBD1. Germline V CDR1 and CDR2: PRHDT, FYEKMQ (reference sequence). There are 16 residues in the CDR3. Here the CDR3 reads CASSVDRGRVKTEAFF. The CDR3 region has the DNA TGTGCCAGCAGCGTAGACAGGGGGCGCGTGAAGACTGAAGCTTTCTTT.

The chain recombines TRBV28 with TRBJ1-1; D remains unclear. V was clipped by 3 bases and J by 1 base, with 6 bases between them. CDR1 is MDHEN and CDR2 is SYDVKM in the germline V gene. The CDR3 has 13 residues. The CDR3 bases are TGTGCCAGCAGTTTCTTAACGAACACTGAAGCTTTCTTT. This encodes CASSFLTNTEAFF. The complete variable domain, with remaining parts taken from reference TRBV28 and TRBJ1-1, reads DVKVTQSSRYLVKRTGEKVFLECVQDMDHENMFWYRQDPGLGLRLIYFSYDVKMKEKGDIPEGYSVSREKKERFSLILESASTNQTSMYLCASSFLTNTEAFFGQGTRLTVV.

The chain combines TRBV28 with TRBJ2-7, with D tentatively TRBD2 (5 bases). Germline V gene lookup returns CDR1 MDHEN and CDR2 SYDVKM. This CDR3 contains 13 residues. The V end lost 2 bases, the J end lost 3 bases, and 8 bases lay between the germline ends. CDR3 in DNA: TGTGCCAGCAGTTTACGGGATTACTACGAGCAGTACTTC. Translation: CASSLRDYYEQYF.

The chain uses TRBV7-9 and TRBJ2-3; TRBD1 might be the D (7 bases). Germline lookup yields CDR1 SEHNR and CDR2 FQNEAQ (reference sequence). V was pared by 1 base and J by 4 bases, with 12 bases between. This CDR3 comprises 15 residues. The chain's CDR3 is CASSLDIRGADTQYF. DNA for the CDR3: TGTGCCAGCAGCTTAGATATCAGGGGGGCAGATACGCAGTATTTT.

The chain employs TRBV5-6 and TRBJ1-1; possible D gene TRBD1, 5 bases. CDR1 SGHDT and CDR2 YYEEEE come from the germline V gene. V was trimmed by 4 bases and J by 0 bases, leaving 13 bases between them. This CDR3 has 15 residues. The CDR3 coding sequence is TGTGCCAGCAGCAGCGACAGATTCATGAACACTGAAGCTTTCTTT. Its translation is CASSSDRFMNTEAFF.

This clone occurred once. The rearrangement joins TRBV4-1 to TRBJ2-7; TRBD2 agrees at 7 bases. The germline CDR1 and CDR2 sequences are MGHRA and YSYEKL. This CDR3 contains 14 residues. V shed 4 bases and J 1 base; nucleotides not matched to a gene: 4. In DNA, the CDR3 is TGCGCCAGCAGCCCCGGGACTATTTCCTACGAGCAGTACTTC. As protein: CASSPGTISYEQYF.

The chain employs TRBV7-9 and TRBJ2-7; no reliable D call. This CDR3 has 14 amino acids. Per germline, CDR1 SEHNR and CDR2 FQNEAQ (reference sequence). V was clipped by 2 bases and J by 4 bases, with 12 bases between them. The CDR3 here is CASSLQATLYEQYF. CDR3 coding DNA: TGTGCCAGCAGCTTACAGGCGACACTTTACGAGCAGTACTTC.

V usage is TRBV9 and J usage is TRBJ2-5; D possibly corresponds to TRBD1 (8 bases). Trimming shortened V by 3 bases and J by 5 bases, and 14 bases separated the two germline ends. Germline CDR1 is SGDLS and CDR2 is YYNGEE. The CDR3 is 14 residues long. The CDR3 reads CASSATGGAETQYF. The CDR3 DNA reads as TGTGCCAGCAGCGCTACAGGGGGGGCCGAGACCCAGTACTTC.

This chain joins TRBV28 and TRBJ1-6, with D maybe TRBD1 (5 bases). Germline loops: CDR1 MDHEN, CDR2 SYDVKM. This CDR3 has 14 amino acids. Trimming left V 3 bases short and J 9 bases short, with 12 bases between. DNA of the CDR3: TGTGCCAGCAGTTTCTCCGGGGGTGGTTCACCCCTCCACTTT. It translates to CASSFSGGGSPLHF. Full variable domain (remainder filled in from reference TRBV28 and TRBJ1-6): DVKVTQSSRYLVKRTGEKVFLECVQDMDHENMFWYRQDPGLGLRLIYFSYDVKMKEKGDIPEGYSVSREKKERFSLILESASTNQTSMYLCASSFSGGGSPLHFGNGTRLTVT.